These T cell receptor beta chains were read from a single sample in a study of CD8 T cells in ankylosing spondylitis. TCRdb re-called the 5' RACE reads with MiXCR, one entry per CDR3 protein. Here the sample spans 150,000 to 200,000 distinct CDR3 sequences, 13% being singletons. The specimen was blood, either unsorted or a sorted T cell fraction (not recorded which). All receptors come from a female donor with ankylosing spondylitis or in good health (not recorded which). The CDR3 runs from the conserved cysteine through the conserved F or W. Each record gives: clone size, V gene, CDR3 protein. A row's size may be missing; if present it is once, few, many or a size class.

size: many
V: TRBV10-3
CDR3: CASQPGTGETYEQYF

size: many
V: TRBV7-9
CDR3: CASSLEMGRDNSPLHF

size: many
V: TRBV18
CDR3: CASSPDSYNQPQHF

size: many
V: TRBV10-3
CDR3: CAIRKESEGGYGYTF

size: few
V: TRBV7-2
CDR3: CASSVLAGDPDTQYF

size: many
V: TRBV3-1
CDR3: CASSQRVGHNEQFF

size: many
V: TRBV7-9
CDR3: CASIPAGDNEQFF

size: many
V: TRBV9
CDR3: CASSVEGGQTTDTQYF

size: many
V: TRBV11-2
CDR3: CASSSENYGYTF

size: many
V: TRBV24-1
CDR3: CATAQRTGGSVGYNEQFF

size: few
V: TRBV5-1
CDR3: CASSQGVSPGEQYF

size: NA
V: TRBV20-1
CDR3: CSAQMGYNPGAYGQYF

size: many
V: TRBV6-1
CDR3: CASSDATGVNSPLHF

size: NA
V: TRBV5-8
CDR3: CASSLNPGLAGEEQFF

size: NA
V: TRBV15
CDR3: CATSRANAGTEAFF

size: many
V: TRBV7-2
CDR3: CASSGAGGSWNEQFF

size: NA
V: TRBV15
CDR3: CATKGSGDTDTQYF

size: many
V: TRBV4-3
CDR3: CASSQDTPGVWNSYNEQFF

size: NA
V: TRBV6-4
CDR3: CASSDWKSPREQFF

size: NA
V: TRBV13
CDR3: CASNLGDRLNTEAFF

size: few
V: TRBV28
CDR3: CASTSGGAYNEQFF

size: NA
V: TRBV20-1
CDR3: CSATRTGGLNTEAFF

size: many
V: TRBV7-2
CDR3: CAIEAVPTDTQYF

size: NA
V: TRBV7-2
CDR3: CASSRSRQTEAVHF

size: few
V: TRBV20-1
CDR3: CSARVGQGHEQYF

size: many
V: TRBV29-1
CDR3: CSVEQGFNQPQHF

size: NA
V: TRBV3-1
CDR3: CASSYPGLAPRTQETQYF

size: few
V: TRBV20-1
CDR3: CSAPTSGRAWETQYF

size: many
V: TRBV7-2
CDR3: CASSTPSGGDTQYF

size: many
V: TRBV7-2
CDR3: CASSLKSPGANVLTF

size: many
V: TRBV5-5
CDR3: CASSLEFGVWSDEQFF

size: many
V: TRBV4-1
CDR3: CASSQVARTGGLYGYTF

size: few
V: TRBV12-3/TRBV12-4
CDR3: CASSKRTLYEQYF

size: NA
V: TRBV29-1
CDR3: CSVGEDSNQPQHF

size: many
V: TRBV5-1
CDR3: CASSLERDDSPDNEQFF

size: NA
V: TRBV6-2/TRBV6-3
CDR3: CASSSRDYRNEQFF

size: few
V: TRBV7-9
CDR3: CASSTTGHHGYF

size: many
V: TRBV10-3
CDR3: CAIRSAQGSYEQYF

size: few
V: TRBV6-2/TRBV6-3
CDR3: CASSSGLAGGPFNEQFF

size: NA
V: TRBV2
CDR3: CASSEALGSGREADTQYF

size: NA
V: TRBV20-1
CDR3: CSARVGGDTQYF

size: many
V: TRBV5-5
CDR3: CASSLEGLSSYNEQFF

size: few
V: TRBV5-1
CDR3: CASSLGQAGANVLTF

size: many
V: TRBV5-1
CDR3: CASSYNPGQNTGELFF